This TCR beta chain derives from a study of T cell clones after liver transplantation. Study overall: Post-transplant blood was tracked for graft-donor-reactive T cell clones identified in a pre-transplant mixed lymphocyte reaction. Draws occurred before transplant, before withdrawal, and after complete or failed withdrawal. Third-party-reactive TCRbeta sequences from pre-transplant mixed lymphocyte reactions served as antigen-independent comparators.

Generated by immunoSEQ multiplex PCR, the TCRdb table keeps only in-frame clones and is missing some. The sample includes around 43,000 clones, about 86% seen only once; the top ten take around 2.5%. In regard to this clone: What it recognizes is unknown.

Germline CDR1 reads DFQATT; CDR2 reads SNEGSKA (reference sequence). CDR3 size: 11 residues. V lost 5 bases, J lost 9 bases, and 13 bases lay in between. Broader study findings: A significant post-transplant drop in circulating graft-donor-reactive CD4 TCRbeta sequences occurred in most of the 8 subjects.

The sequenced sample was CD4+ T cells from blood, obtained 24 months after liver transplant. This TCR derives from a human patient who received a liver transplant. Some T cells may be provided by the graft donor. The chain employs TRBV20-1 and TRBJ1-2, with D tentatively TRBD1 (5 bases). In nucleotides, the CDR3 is TGCAGTGCTGAATGGGACGGAAGCTACACCTTC. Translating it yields CSAEWDGSYTF.